The text below deals with one T cell receptor beta chain. The antigen remains unidentified. This record belongs to a study of OX40 agonist ivuxolimab in advanced cancers. Study summary: Cancers in dose escalation were hepatocellular, melanoma, renal cell and head and neck.

This table comes from immunoSEQ multiplex PCR, and its TCRdb copy is limited to in-frame clones, with some not included. Found here are around 40,000 clones, 75% to 85% of them singletons; the top ten hold less than 5%. V was pared by 4 bases and J by 6 bases, with 5 bases of the junction left unmatched. There are 16 residues in the CDR3. The V gene's germline CDR1 is LNHDA and CDR2 SQIVND (reference sequence). Findings and caveats of the study: Low levels of normalized T-cell clonal expansion also appeared in some nonresponders.

This clonotype originated in an adult with an advanced solid tumor such as melanoma, head and neck, liver or kidney cancer. The sample was CD4+ or CD8+ T cells sorted from blood, taken in a trial of the OX40 agonist ivuxolimab. This chain joins TRBV19 and TRBJ2-1, with 14 nucleotides matching TRBD2. Written as DNA, the CDR3 is TGTGCCAGTAGTAAACGGACTAGCGGGAGGATCAATGAGCAGTTCTTC. Translating gives CASSKRTSGRINEQFF.